Presented here are 17 T cell receptor beta chains from one specimen sequenced in a study of multiple sclerosis patients with progressive multifocal leukoencephalopathy. The method was immunoSEQ multiplex PCR; TCRdb's version includes in-frame clones alone and lacks a portion of them. The sample lists about 25,000 clones, less than 95% occurring once. The time point is: approximately 12 months of natalizumab therapy. The source material was PBMCs, sampled from a patient treated with natalizumab. These receptors were obtained from a man aged 25-45 years with multiple sclerosis.

The chain couples TRBV29-1 to TRBJ2-2, with 11 bases aligning to TRBD1. V shed 6 bases and J 5 bases; nucleotides not matched to a gene: 14. This CDR3 has 17 residues. Germline CDR1 reads SQVTM; CDR2 reads ANQGSEA. This CDR3 is CSVAGTGGAYGTGELFF. The CDR3 DNA reads as TGCAGCGTCGCGGGGACAGGGGGGGCTTACGGGACCGGGGAGCTGTTTTTT.

The chain employs TRBV15 and TRBJ2-7; 12 nucleotides agree with TRBD1. This CDR3 has 16 amino acids. Germline lookup yields CDR1 LNHNV and CDR2 YYDKDF (reference sequence). With V trimmed by 1 base and J by 3 bases, 4 bases remained unmatched. The CDR3 spells CATSRAGTGGRYEQYF. CDR3 in DNA: TGTGCCACCAGCAGAGCCGGGACAGGGGGCCGCTACGAGCAGTACTTC.

J is TRBJ1-5 and V is TRBV6-5; 9 nucleotides line up with TRBD1. The CDR3 contains 16 residues. Germline loops: CDR1 MNHEY, CDR2 SVGAGI. The junction had 2 bases not matched to a gene; V was cut back by 0 bases and J by 2 bases. CDR3 residues: CASSYSRQGGNQPQHF. The CDR3 DNA sequence: TGTGCCAGCAGTTACTCCCGACAGGGGGGCAATCAGCCCCAGCATTTT.

The J gene is TRBJ2-7, the V gene TRBV2; D ambiguous. CDR1 is SNHLY and CDR2 is FYNNEI in the germline V gene. Deletions cut 3 bases from V and 4 bases from J, with 19 bases between. This CDR3 is built from 16 residues. CDR3: CASSDVRLSIDYEQYV. For the CDR3, the DNA is TGTGCCAGCAGTGACGTCCGGCTCTCCATTGATTACGAGCAGTACGTC.

This clone was recorded once. The rearrangement uses TRBV19 and TRBJ1-6; 12 nucleotides align to TRBD1. This CDR3 has 18 amino acids. From germline, CDR1 is LNHDA and CDR2 SQIVND (reference sequence). Trimming took 3 bases from V and 9 from J; bases not matched to a gene: 12. CDR3 protein: CASSILPPGTGGISPLHF. The CDR3 nucleotides read TGTGCCAGTAGTATTCTTCCCCCGGGGACAGGGGGCATTTCACCCCTCCACTTT.

The V gene is TRBV19, the J gene TRBJ1-1; D not resolved. V was pared by 6 bases and J by 0 bases, with 17 bases between. The CDR3 extends over 16 amino acids. Germline-derived CDR1 and CDR2 are LNHDA and SQIVND (reference sequence). The CDR3 loop is CASSAYSVGMNTEAFF. DNA for the CDR3: TGTGCCAGTAGCGCGTACTCCGTGGGGATGAACACTGAAGCTTTCTTT.

The chain has TRBV13 and TRBJ2-7; unclear D gene. Trimming cost V 0 bases and J 2 bases, with 8 bases left between them. The CDR3 consists of 14 residues. CDR1 and CDR2 from the germline V gene are PRHDT and FYEKMQ (reference sequence). CDR3 sequence: CASSLGPVPYEQYF. The CDR3 DNA sequence: TGTGCCAGCAGCTTAGGTCCGGTCCCCTACGAGCAGTACTTC.

V gene TRBV27 combines with J gene TRBJ2-1, with D perhaps matching TRBD1 or TRBD2 (6 bases each). The CDR3 is 14 residues long. Trimming removed 10 bases from V and 7 bases from J, with 20 bases in between. CDR1 and CDR2 (germline): MNHEY, SMNVEV (reference sequence). The CDR3 loop is CATRGPRDPNEQFF. CDR3 DNA: TGTGCCACCCGGGGGCCGAGAGATCCGAATGAGCAGTTCTTC.

Only one count was recorded for this clone. The rearrangement links TRBV27 to TRBJ2-3; no firm D call. CDR3 length: 13 amino acids. Trimming took 5 bases from V and 4 from J, leaving 10 bases between them. Germline CDR1 and CDR2: MNHEY and SMNVEV (reference sequence). The CDR3 bases are TGTGCCAGCAGTCCATACGGTCCAGATACGCAGTATTTT. Translated: CASSPYGPDTQYF.

The DNA of the CDR3 is TGTGCCAGCAGCTTTATAGCGGGAGGGCCAGGCGAGCAGTACTTC. Translating gives CASSFIAGGPGEQYF. This rearrangement joins TRBV5-4 to TRBJ2-7; 11 bases are a match to TRBD2. The V and J ends lost 2 bases and 6 bases, in that order; junction bases with no gene match: 7. Germline-derived CDR1 and CDR2 are SGHNT and YYREEE (reference sequence). The CDR3 runs to 15 residues.

The J gene is TRBJ2-5, the V gene TRBV4-2, with 12 bases fitting TRBD2. The CDR3 contains 18 residues. The germline CDR1 and CDR2 sequences are LGHNA and YNFKEQ. With 0 bases clipped from V and 5 bases from J, the junction kept 10 bases outside the gene matches. The CDR3 protein is CASSQERASGRAWETQYF. The CDR3 DNA is TGTGCCAGCAGCCAAGAGAGGGCTAGCGGGAGGGCCTGGGAGACCCAGTACTTC.

This clone was picked up one time. The J gene is TRBJ2-7, the V gene TRBV7-2, with a tentative D call TRBD2 (5 bases). Trimming took off 5 bases at V and 6 bases at J, with 14 bases between the two ends. The CDR3 sequence is 13 residues long. The germline gives CDR1 SGHTA, CDR2 FQGNSA. The CDR3, as DNA: TGTGCCAGCAGCCCGACCAGGAGCGGCGAGCAGTACGTC. Its protein is CASSPTRSGEQYV.

The CDR3 sequence: CASSLGQGGTYGYTF. The DNA for the CDR3 is TGTGCCAGCAGCTTAGGACAGGGGGGTACCTATGGCTACACCTTC. The rearrangement joins TRBV7-2 to TRBJ1-2; 9 nucleotides match TRBD1. The CDR3 has 15 amino acids. The germline V gene has CDR1 SGHTA and CDR2 FQGNSA. The V and J ends lost 1 base and 4 bases, in that order; junction bases with no gene match: 4.

A remark on this clone: At one of its ends the junction is not consistent with the germline gene, which may arise from a read error. The chain links TRBV2 to TRBJ2-7; D is uncertain. The CDR3 totals 14 residues. Germline V gene lookup returns CDR1 SNHLY and CDR2 FYNNEI. The CDR3 nucleotides read TGTGCCAGCAGTGGAAGGGCCGGTGGCCTCGGGCACCACTTC. Residues: CASSGRAGGLGHHF. The variable domain in full, completed from reference TRBV2 and TRBJ2-7, reads EPEVTQTPSHQVTQMGQEVILRCVPISNHLYFYWYRQILGQKVEFLVSFYNNEISEKSEIFDDQFSVERPDGSNFTLKIRSTKLEDSAMYFCASSGRAGGLGHHFGPGTRLTVT.

The chain couples TRBV5-4 to TRBJ1-3; the D gene is possibly TRBD1 (6 bases). Germline values: CDR1 SGHNT, CDR2 YYREEE (reference sequence). The CDR3 length is 15 residues. Trimming stripped 4 bases from V and 0 bases from J, with 11 bases between. CDR3 DNA: TGTGCCAGCAGCCAGACAGGTTTCTCTGGAAACACCATATATTTT. It specifies CASSQTGFSGNTIYF.

The chain carries TRBV2 and TRBJ2-3; 12 bases fit TRBD2. Per germline, CDR1 SNHLY and CDR2 FYNNEI. The ends lost 10 bases at V and 0 bases at J; junction bases unmatched: 8. The CDR3 sequence is 16 residues long. As DNA, the CDR3 is TGTGCCACGGGGGCTAGCGGGAGGGCCAGCACAGATACGCAGTATTTT. Protein sequence: CATGASGRASTDTQYF.

The J gene is TRBJ1-1, the V gene TRBV9; D ambiguous. This CDR3 spans 12 amino acids. Between the trimmed V and J ends, which lost 2 bases and 8 bases, there was a span of 10 bases. Germline lookup yields CDR1 SGDLS and CDR2 YYNGEE. CDR3 nucleotides: TGTGCCAGCAGCGTCCTGGGTCGGGAAGCTTTCTTT. Its translation is CASSVLGREAFF.